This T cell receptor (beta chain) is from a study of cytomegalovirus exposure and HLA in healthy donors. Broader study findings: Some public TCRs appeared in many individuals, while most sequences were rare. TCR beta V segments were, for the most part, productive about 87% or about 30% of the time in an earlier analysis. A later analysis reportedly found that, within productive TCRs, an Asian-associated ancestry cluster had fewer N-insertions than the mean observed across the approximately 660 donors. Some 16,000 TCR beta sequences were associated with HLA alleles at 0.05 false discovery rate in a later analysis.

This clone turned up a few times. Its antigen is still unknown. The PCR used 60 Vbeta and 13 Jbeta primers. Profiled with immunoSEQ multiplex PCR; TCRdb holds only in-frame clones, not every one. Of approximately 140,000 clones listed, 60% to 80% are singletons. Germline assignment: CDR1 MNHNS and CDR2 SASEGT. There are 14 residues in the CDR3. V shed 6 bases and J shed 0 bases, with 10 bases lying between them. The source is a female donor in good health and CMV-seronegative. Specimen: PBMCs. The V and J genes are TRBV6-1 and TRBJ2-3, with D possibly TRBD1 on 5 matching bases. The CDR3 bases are TGTGCCAGCAGGAGGACAACAAGCACAGATACGCAGTATTTT. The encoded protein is CASRRTTSTDTQYF.